This TCR beta chain stems from a study of blood T cell repertoires in COVID-19. The data were produced by immunoSEQ multiplex PCR, yet TCRdb's version contains in-frame clones alone and is incomplete. Here the sample spans around 250,000 clones, more than 75% being singletons. V lost 5 bases and J lost 5; bases outside the gene matches: 8. CDR1 is SGDLS and CDR2 is YYNGEE in the germline V gene. This CDR3 spans 15 amino acids. This receptor was identified in a man older than 75 with acute or convalescent COVID-19. The genes are TRBV9 and TRBJ1-5; 9 bases are a match to TRBD1. Sequencing was performed on peripheral blood. The CDR3 DNA reads as TGTGCCAGCAGTCCAGGGGACAGGGATCATCAGCCCCAGCATTTT. Residues: CASSPGDRDHQPQHF.